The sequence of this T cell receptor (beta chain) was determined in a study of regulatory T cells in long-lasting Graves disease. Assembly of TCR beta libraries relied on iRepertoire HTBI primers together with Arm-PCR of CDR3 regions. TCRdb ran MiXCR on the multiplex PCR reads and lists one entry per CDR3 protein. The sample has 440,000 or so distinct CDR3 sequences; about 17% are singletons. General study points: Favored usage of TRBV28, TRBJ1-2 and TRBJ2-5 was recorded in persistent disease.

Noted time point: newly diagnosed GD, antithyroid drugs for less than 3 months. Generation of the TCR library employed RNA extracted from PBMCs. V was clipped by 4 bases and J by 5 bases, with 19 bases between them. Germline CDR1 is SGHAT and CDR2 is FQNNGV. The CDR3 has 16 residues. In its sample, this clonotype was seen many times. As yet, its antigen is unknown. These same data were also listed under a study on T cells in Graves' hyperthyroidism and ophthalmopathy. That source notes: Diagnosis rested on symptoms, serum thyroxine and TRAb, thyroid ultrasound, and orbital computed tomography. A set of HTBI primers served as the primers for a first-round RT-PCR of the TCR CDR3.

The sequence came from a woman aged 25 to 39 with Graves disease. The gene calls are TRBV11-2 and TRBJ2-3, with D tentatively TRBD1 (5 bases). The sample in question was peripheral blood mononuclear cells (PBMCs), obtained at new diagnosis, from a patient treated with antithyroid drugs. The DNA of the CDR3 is TGTGCCAGCAGCTCCTTAATAGGGGTAGGGCGAGATACGCAGTATTTT. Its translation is CASSSLIGVGRDTQYF. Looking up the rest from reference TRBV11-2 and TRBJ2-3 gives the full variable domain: EAGVAQSPRYKIIEKRQSVAFWCNPISGHATLYWYQQILGQGPKLLIQFQNNGVVDDSQLPKDRFSAERLKGVDSTLKIQPAKLEDSAVYLCASSSLIGVGRDTQYFGPGTRLTVL.